This is a list of T cell receptor beta chains from one sample in a study of blood T cell repertoires in COVID-19. Libraries were prepared by immunoSEQ multiplex PCR; TCRdb keeps only in-frame clonotypes and omits some of them. The table includes about 330,000 clones, 85% detected once. The sample taken for sequencing was peripheral blood. Every receptor here comes from a human donor in a cohort sampled during active COVID-19. The CDR3 runs from the conserved cysteine through the conserved F or W. The D gene is left open where the match is weak. Expanded clones are given a class, and other clones once, few, many or no size at all.

V gene	J gene	clone size	D gene	CDR3 DNA	CDR3 protein
TRBV19	TRBJ2-7	-	TRBD1	TGTGCCAGTAGCGACAGGGGAAGGTACGAGCAGTACTTC	CASSDRGRYEQYF
TRBV3-1/TRBV3-2	TRBJ2-7	-	-	TGTGCCAGCAGCCGTAGTAGGGCGGGGGAGCAGTACTTC	CASSRSRAGEQYF
TRBV5-1	TRBJ2-2	-	TRBD1	TGCGCCAGCAGCTTGGTGGGACAGTTCGCGAACACCGGGGAGCTGTTTTTT	CASSLVGQFANTGELFF
TRBV6-5	TRBJ2-7	-	TRBD2	TGTGCCAGCATTATAAGCGGGGCTAACTCCTACGAGCAGTACTTC	CASIISGANSYEQYF
TRBV7-3	TRBJ2-1	-	TRBD2	TGTGCCAGCAGCTTAAGCGGGGGTGCCTACAATGAGCAGTTCTTC	CASSLSGGAYNEQFF
TRBV19	TRBJ1-5	-	-	TGTGCCAGTAGCCTCGGAGGAGGGAGCAATCAGCCCCAGCATTTT	CASSLGGGSNQPQHF
TRBV14	TRBJ2-4	-	-	TGTGCCAGCAGCCAGGGCCTGGGTGGGGCCCGAAACTTC	CASSQGLGGARNF
TRBV4-1	TRBJ1-2	-	-	TGCGCCAGCAGCCAAAGAGTACAGCCGAATAACTATGGCTACACCTTC	CASSQRVQPNNYGYTF
TRBV30	TRBJ1-5	-	TRBD1	TGTGCCTCCAACAGGGGGCCGGGTCAGCCCCAGCATTTT	CASNRGPGQPQHF
TRBV7-2	TRBJ2-7	-	-	TGTGCCAGCAGCTCCGGGACTGGCTCCTACGAGCAGTACTTC	CASSSGTGSYEQYF
TRBV24-1	TRBJ1-2	-	-	TGTGCCACCAGTTCCGGGACATGGAAAAATTATGATGGCTACACCTTC	CATSSGTWKNYDGYTF
TRBV19	TRBJ1-2	-	-	TGTGCCAGTAGTATAGAGCGACAGGCCTATGGCTACACCTTC	CASSIERQAYGYTF
TRBV9	TRBJ2-3	-	TRBD2	TGTGCCAGCAGCGTAGCTCGGGGGGCAGATACGCAGTATTTT	CASSVARGADTQYF
TRBV28	TRBJ2-5	once	-	TGTGCCAGCTTGAACCCCGGAGGGCAAGAGACCCAGTACTTC	CASLNPGGQETQYF
TRBV6-5	TRBJ1-5	-	-	TGTGCCAGCAGAAAAGGGGTGGGCAATCAGCCCCAGCATTTT	CASRKGVGNQPQHF
TRBV30	TRBJ1-5	-	TRBD1	TGTGCCTGGAGTTCCCGACAGGGGAATCAGCCCCAGCATTTT	CAWSSRQGNQPQHF
TRBV6-6	TRBJ1-1	-	-	TGTGCCAGCAGAAATCTAGGAGGTAGCACTGAAGCTTTCTTT	CASRNLGGSTEAFF
TRBV28	TRBJ1-1	-	-	TGTGCCAGCAGTTTCAGGAACACTGAAGCTTTCTTT	CASSFRNTEAFF
TRBV6-5	TRBJ2-5	-	-	TGTGCCAGCAGAAGAGCTATCCAAGAGACCCAGTACTTC	CASRRAIQETQYF
TRBV7-3	TRBJ1-2	-	TRBD1	TGTGCCAGCAGCTCAATTGGACAGGGCCTCCACTATGGCTACACCTTC	CASSSIGQGLHYGYTF
TRBV6-5	TRBJ1-2	-	TRBD1	TGTGCCAGCAGTCCGACCGGGACAGGGGTCCCTGGCTACACCTTC	CASSPTGTGVPGYTF
TRBV5-1	TRBJ2-7	few	TRBD1	TGCGCCAGCAGCGCCAGCCGGGACAGCTACGAGCAGTACTTC	CASSASRDSYEQYF
TRBV7-3	TRBJ1-6	-	-	TGTGCCAGCAGCTTACAGGGAAATTCACCCCTCCACTTT	CASSLQGNSPLHF
TRBV27	TRBJ1-5	-	-	TGTGCCAGCAGTTTACAGGGTCGGAGCAATCAGCCCCAGCATTTT	CASSLQGRSNQPQHF
TRBV5-5	TRBJ1-2	-	-	TGTGCCAGCAGCACCGACCCCGGGGGTTATGGCTACACCTTC	CASSTDPGGYGYTF
TRBV29-1	TRBJ1-2	-	TRBD1	TGCAGCGTTGAAAGTGCTGTTGAGACAGGGGAGGGAGGCTACACCTTC	CSVESAVETGEGGYTF
TRBV7-9	TRBJ2-3	-	TRBD2	TGTGCCAGCAGCTTAACCGGGACTAGCGGACTCCTCACAGATACGCAGTATTTT	CASSLTGTSGLLTDTQYF
TRBV7-9	TRBJ1-1	-	-	TGTGCCAGCAGCACCCGACTTACTCCCCGGAACACTGAAGCTTTCTTT	CASSTRLTPRNTEAFF
TRBV2	TRBJ1-5	-	-	TGTGCCAGCAGTGAATCCCCTGGCCAGCCCCAGCATTTT	CASSESPGQPQHF
TRBV20-1	TRBJ2-1	-	TRBD2	TGCAGTGCTAGTAGCGGGGGGATTTACAATGAGCAGTTCTTC	CSASSGGIYNEQFF
TRBV5-6	TRBJ1-1	-	-	TGTGCCAGCACACCGGGAAGGTTAACTGAAGCTTTCTTT	CASTPGRLTEAFF
TRBV19	TRBJ1-2	-	-	TGTGCCAGTAGGAAAATTACGGGACTTAACTATGGCTACACCTTC	CASRKITGLNYGYTF
TRBV7-2	TRBJ1-3	-	-	TGTGCCAGCAGCCCATGGACATCCTCTGGAAACACCATATATTTT	CASSPWTSSGNTIYF
TRBV10-1	TRBJ2-2	-	TRBD2	TGCGCCAGCAGTGACTGGGGGGGGAACACCGGGGAGCTGTTTTTT	CASSDWGGNTGELFF
TRBV5-8	TRBJ2-1	-	-	TGTGCCAGCAGCGCGGGACTTAGCTCCTACAATGAGCAGTTCTTC	CASSAGLSSYNEQFF
TRBV18	TRBJ1-2	-	-	TGTGCCAGCTCACCGGGGGGAAACTATGGCTACACCTTC	CASSPGGNYGYTF
TRBV5-4	TRBJ1-4	-	TRBD1	TGTGCCAGCAGCTTGGAAGGGGGCAGTAATGAAAAACTGTTTTTT	CASSLEGGSNEKLFF
TRBV29-1	TRBJ2-7	-	-	TGCAGCGTCAAGGAGTACGAGCAGTACTTC	CSVKEYEQYF
TRBV2	TRBJ2-7	-	-	TGTGCCAGCACTAGACAGTACGAGCAGTACTTC	CASTRQYEQYF